This entry features one T cell receptor beta chain sequence. Its specificity is unknown. This record comes from a study of cytomegalovirus exposure and HLA in healthy donors. In germline, CDR1 is SGHRS, CDR2 YFSETQ. V shed 2 bases and J 5 bases; nucleotides not matched to a gene: 12. The CDR3 is made up of 16 amino acids. Study-wide points: By HLA locus, TCR association rates varied in a later analysis, with DRB1 showing the most and HLA-C the fewest.

Use of 60 Vbeta and 13 Jbeta primers characterized the PCR. This table comes from immunoSEQ multiplex PCR, and its TCRdb copy is limited to in-frame clones, with some not included. The data show roughly 200,000 clones, with around 83% seen just once and over 1.5% held by the top ten. Sequenced sample: PBMCs. The chain employs TRBV5-1 and TRBJ2-5; 7 positions match TRBD2. The receptor was isolated from a man aged 35 to 55 in good health and CMV-seropositive. This chain's CDR3 is CASSFGTITTKETQYF. CDR3 DNA sequence: TGCGCCAGCAGCTTTGGGACTATAACAACGAAGGAGACCCAGTACTTC.